This paragraph reports one T cell receptor (beta chain). The antigen remains undetermined. The TCR beta libraries were generated through quantitative 5'-RACE incorporating molecular barcodes. TCRdb re-analysed the 5' RACE reads in MiXCR, keeping a single row per CDR3 protein. In the table there are more than 100,000 distinct CDR3 sequences, approximately 10% of which are singletons. The CDR3 is made up of 14 amino acids. Deletions cut 2 bases from V and 3 bases from J, with 9 bases between. From germline, CDR1 is SEHNR and CDR2 FQNEAQ (reference sequence). This sample was taken from a study of CD8 T cells in ankylosing spondylitis. Study-wide results and limits: Some of the motif variants had earlier been found in reactive arthritis patients' fluid and blood. Reported data indicate significant enrichment of disease-linked clones within matched ankylosing spondylitis synovial fluid. A motif in TCR beta, a set of fewer than ten highly homologous variants, appeared characteristic of ankylosing spondylitis blood.

The clonotype comes from a female donor with ankylosing spondylitis or in good health (not recorded which). This rearrangement joins TRBV7-9 to TRBJ2-3; no clear D gene. Sequencing input: blood, either unsorted or a sorted T cell fraction (not recorded which). Here the CDR3 DNA reads TGTGCCAGCAGCTTAAGTATCGGGACAGATACGCAGTATTTT. Translating gives CASSLSIGTDTQYF.